The next 29 T cell receptor beta chains were all read from a single sample in a study of CD8+ T cells in alopecia areata. RNA extraction was followed by reverse transcription into cDNA, which acted as the sequencing template. Some clones are missing from TCRdb's copy, which holds only in-frame ones; the method was immunoSEQ multiplex PCR. The data contain 150,000 to 180,000 clones, around 50% of them singletons. Source: CD8+ T cells sorted from blood, taken at week 0. The receptor set was obtained from a human donor with alopecia areata.

A few counts support this clone. J is TRBJ1-6 and V is TRBV6-6; D uncertain. Between the trimmed V and J ends, which lost 6 bases and 7 bases, there was a span of 10 bases. The CDR3 runs to 13 residues. Germline CDR1 reads MNHNY; CDR2 reads SVGAGI (reference sequence). Here the CDR3 reads CASRAVQNSPLHF. The CDR3 DNA follows: TGTGCCAGCAGAGCTGTCCAAAATTCACCCCTCCACTTT.

This clone has more than one count but fewer than ten. V usage is TRBV29-1 and J usage is TRBJ1-1, with D unclear. CDR3 length: 12 amino acids. The germline V and J ends were trimmed by 6 bases and 10 bases, with 18 bases remaining between them. Germline V CDR1 and CDR2: SQVTM, ANQGSEA. The CDR3 DNA reads as TGCAGCGTGGACCGGGCCACAGAGGGAGCTTTCTTT. Encoded protein: CSVDRATEGAFF. Full variable domain (remainder filled in from reference TRBV29-1 and TRBJ1-1): SAVISQKPSRDICQRGTSLTIQCQVDSQVTMMFWYRQQPGQSLTLIATANQGSEATYESGFVIDKFPISRPNLTFSTLTVSNMSPEDSSIYLCSVDRATEGAFFGQGTRLTVV.

The chain joins TRBV7-9 to TRBJ1-2; D is perhaps TRBD1 (5 bases). CDR3 length: 15 amino acids. V lost 1 base and J lost 2, with 11 bases in between. Germline-derived CDR1 and CDR2 are SEHNR and FQNEAQ (reference sequence). The CDR3 loop is CASSLEGTENYGYTF. The CDR3 nucleotides are TGTGCCAGCAGCTTAGAAGGGACCGAAAACTATGGCTACACCTTC. Complete variable domain (other parts from reference TRBV7-9 and TRBJ1-2): DTGVSQNPRHKITKRGQNVTFRCDPISEHNRLYWYRQTLGQGPEFLTYFQNEAQLEKSRLLSDRFSAERPKGSFSTLEIQRTEQGDSAMYLCASSLEGTENYGYTFGSGTRLTVV.

V usage is TRBV29-1 and J usage is TRBJ1-3; no clear D gene. Germline CDR1 reads SQVTM; CDR2 reads ANQGSEA. V gave up 1 base and J gave up 0 bases, with 10 bases separating them. This CDR3 comprises 15 residues. The CDR3 nucleotides read TGCAGCGTTGAAGTCCCGTCGAGCTCTGGAAACACCATATATTTT. Translated: CSVEVPSSSGNTIYF.

This clone showed up just a few times. The V call is TRBV4-3, the J call TRBJ1-1, with no clear D. The CDR3 extends over 14 amino acids. V shed 0 bases and J shed 3 bases, with 8 bases lying between them. Germline CDR1 reads LGHNA; CDR2 reads YSLEER. CDR3 sequence reads: CASSQDRWDTEAFF. CDR3 DNA: TGCGCCAGCAGCCAAGATCGATGGGACACTGAAGCTTTCTTT.

As concerns this clone: At one boundary the junction diverges from the germline segment, which might be a read error. The J gene is TRBJ2-7, the V gene TRBV7-3; TRBD2 agrees at 7 bases. CDR3 length equals 15 residues. Germline V gives CDR1 SGHTA, CDR2 FQGTGA. CDR3 nucleotides: TGCGCCAGCAGCCAAGGACAAGCGGGGAGATACGAGCAGTACTTC. Translation: CASSQGQAGRYEQYF.

The chain links TRBV18 to TRBJ2-7; 9 nucleotides agree with TRBD1. With V trimmed by 6 bases and J by 6 bases, 6 bases remained unmatched. From germline, CDR1 is KGHSH and CDR2 LQKENI. The CDR3 runs 13 residues. CDR3 sequence (DNA): TGTGCCAGCTCCCGGACAGGGGATGGCGAGCAGTACTTC. Residues: CASSRTGDGEQYF. The whole variable domain, remainder taken from reference TRBV18 and TRBJ2-7, is NAGVMQNPRHLVRRRGQEARLRCSPMKGHSHVYWYRQLPEEGLKFMVYLQKENIIDESGMPKERFSAEFPKEGPSILRIQQVVRGDSAAYFCASSRTGDGEQYFGPGTRLTVT.

Only a few counts were recorded for this clone. The chain uses TRBV27 and TRBJ2-4; TRBD1 matches at 9 bases. There are 14 residues in the CDR3. Germline CDR1 and CDR2: MNHEY and SMNVEV (reference sequence). Trimming removed 1 base from V and 8 bases from J; junction bases left unmatched: 3. CDR3 bases: TGTGCCAGCAGTTTATTACAGGGGGCTGACATTCAGTACTTC. Translated: CASSLLQGADIQYF.

The table lists this clone with a few counts. This rearrangement joins TRBV19 to TRBJ2-1; possibly TRBD1 for D (5 bases). Germline V gene data show CDR1 as LNHDA and CDR2 as SQIVND (reference sequence). The V end lost 3 bases, the J end lost 5 bases, and 8 bases lay between the germline ends. This CDR3 contains 13 residues. The CDR3 loop reads CASSIGADNEQFF. The CDR3 bases are TGTGCCAGTAGTATTGGGGCAGACAATGAGCAGTTCTTC.

The chain uses TRBV5-6 and TRBJ2-7; D is tentatively TRBD1 or TRBD2 (5 bases each). The V gene lost 4 bases and the J gene lost 6 bases, with 17 bases spanning the gap. The length of the CDR3 is 14 residues. The germline CDR1 and CDR2 sequences are SGHDT and YYEEEE. The CDR3 sequence: CASSGGEGYLEQYF. The CDR3 DNA sequence: TGTGCCAGCAGCGGGGGAGAGGGTTATCTCGAGCAGTACTTC. The full variable domain, its missing parts supplied by reference TRBV5-6 and TRBJ2-7, is DAGVTQSPTHLIKTRGQQVTLRCSPKSGHDTVSWYQQALGQGPQFIFQYYEEEERQRGNFPDRFSGHQFPNYSSELNVNALLLGDSALYLCASSGGEGYLEQYFGPGTRLTVT.

This clone appeared a single time. The chain is built from TRBV9 and TRBJ1-2; the D is unclear. The ends were cut back, 0 bases at V and 6 bases at J, with 6 bases in the middle. CDR3 size: 12 residues. CDR1 SGDLS and CDR2 YYNGEE come from the germline V gene. CDR3 in amino acids: CASSVDRDGYTF. CDR3 nucleotide sequence: TGTGCCAGCAGCGTAGACAGAGATGGCTACACCTTC.

The J gene is TRBJ2-4, the V gene TRBV7-8, with a possible D match to TRBD1 (6 bases). Germline CDR1 and CDR2: SGHVS and FQNEAQ. The CDR3 has 14 amino acids. Deletions cut 5 bases from V and 5 bases from J, with 13 bases between. CDR3 residues: CASSQAGTQNIQYF. The CDR3 DNA follows: TGTGCCAGCAGCCAGGCCGGGACACAAAACATTCAGTACTTC.

The genes are TRBV4-3 and TRBJ1-5; a possible D gene is TRBD1 (5 bases). The germline V and J ends were trimmed by 0 bases and 2 bases, with 11 bases remaining between them. This CDR3 is built from 16 residues. Germline lookup yields CDR1 LGHNA and CDR2 YSLEER. CDR3 protein: CASSQEWGYGNQPQHF. Written as DNA, the CDR3 is TGCGCCAGCAGCCAAGAATGGGGGTACGGCAATCAGCCCCAGCATTTT.

The chain joins TRBV15 to TRBJ2-6; D may be TRBD2 (5 bases). The V end was cut by 0 bases, the J end by 13 bases, with 43 bases between. CDR3 length: 24 residues. Germline CDR1 LNHNV, CDR2 YYDKDF (reference sequence). CDR3 DNA: TGTGCCACCAGCAGAGATATTTTTGATGTACTCACGGAACATCCCGAAGGACCGGACTGGGTCCTGACTTTC. This codes for CATSRDIFDVLTEHPEGPDWVLTF.

The gene calls are TRBV14 and TRBJ2-4, with D possibly being TRBD2 (6 bases). Germline loops: CDR1 SGHDN, CDR2 FVKESK. Trimming cost V 0 bases and J 9 bases, with 21 bases left between them. The CDR3 contains 17 residues. The chain's CDR3 is CASSQDLPASEEGIQYF. CDR3 DNA sequence: TGTGCCAGCAGCCAAGATTTACCGGCTAGCGAGGAGGGCATTCAGTACTTC.

This chain joins TRBV9 and TRBJ1-2; unclear D gene. The length of the CDR3 is 15 residues. The germline V gene has CDR1 SGDLS and CDR2 YYNGEE. Trimming pared 0 bases from V and 8 bases from J, leaving 17 bases between. The CDR3 DNA follows: TGTGCCAGCAGCGTAGCCCACTCGCCAAGGGAGGGCTACACCTTC. Its protein is CASSVAHSPREGYTF.

The chain uses TRBV27 and TRBJ1-5; unclear D gene. The CDR3 is 12 residues long. Germline V gene data show CDR1 as MNHEY and CDR2 as SMNVEV (reference sequence). This CDR3 is CAVRMGNQPQHF. The CDR3 DNA is TGTGCGGTGAGGATGGGCAATCAGCCCCAGCATTTT.

The chain uses TRBV6-6 and TRBJ2-7, with TRBD2 matching 8 bases. J gave up 2 bases and V 2 bases, and 5 bases lay outside the gene matches. Germline CDR1 reads MNHNY; CDR2 reads SVGAGI (reference sequence). This CDR3 comprises 15 residues. CDR3 sequence reads: CASSYPPGLAYEQYF. The CDR3 DNA follows: TGTGCCAGCAGTTACCCCCCGGGACTAGCCTACGAGCAGTACTTC.

The chain joins TRBV11-2 to TRBJ2-3; D unresolved. V was clipped by 3 bases and J by 2 bases, with 9 bases between them. Looked up from germline, CDR1 is SGHAT and CDR2 is FQNNGV. This CDR3 spans 14 amino acids. DNA of the CDR3: TGTGCCAGCAGCTTGGGTCCGCTCACAGATACGCAGTATTTT. Its translation: CASSLGPLTDTQYF.

This clone turned up a few times. The chain employs TRBV30 and TRBJ2-7, with TRBD2 identical over 11 bases. V trimming: 2 bases; J trimming: 2 bases; junction bases outside the gene matches: 5. Germline CDR1 is GTSNPN and CDR2 is SVGIG (reference sequence). This CDR3 spans 15 amino acids. CDR3 nucleotides: TGTGCCTGGAGTCCCGGGACTAGCGGTACCTACGAGCAGTACTTC. It yields the protein CAWSPGTSGTYEQYF.

The chain combines TRBV2 with TRBJ2-7, with 7 nucleotides matching TRBD2. Germline V CDR1 and CDR2: SNHLY, FYNNEI. The CDR3 sequence is 13 residues long. V shed 7 bases, J shed 0 bases, and the junction held 3 bases outside the gene matches. The CDR3 DNA reads TGTGCCAGCACGGGGGGATTCTCCTACGAGCAGTACTTC. Translating gives CASTGGFSYEQYF.

The chain has TRBV30 and TRBJ2-1, with D uncertain. CDR3 length: 14 residues. Per the germline V gene, CDR1 is GTSNPN and CDR2 is SVGIG (reference sequence). The CDR3 loop reads CAYKVVSSYNEQFF. The CDR3 region has the DNA TGTGCTTATAAGGTTGTCAGCTCCTACAATGAGCAGTTCTTC.

The chain combines TRBV2 with TRBJ1-1; a weak D match, TRBD1 (5 bases). Trimming left V 4 bases short and J 0 bases short, with 9 bases between. CDR1 is SNHLY, CDR2 FYNNEI, per germline. This CDR3 comprises 14 residues. As DNA, the CDR3 is TGTGCCAGCAGTGTCAGGGTGGTGAACACTGAAGCTTTCTTT. Translating it yields CASSVRVVNTEAFF.

This clone was seen just once. The chain couples TRBV27 to TRBJ1-4, with D possibly being TRBD1 (6 bases). V was cut by 6 bases and J by 9 bases, with 20 bases left in between. This CDR3 is 15 amino acids long. CDR1 is MNHEY, CDR2 SMNVEV, per germline (reference sequence). As DNA, the CDR3 is TGTGCCAGCAGCGAAGACGGGACACGGAATCAAAAACTGTTTTTT. It encodes CASSEDGTRNQKLFF.

This clone was seen only a few times. The chain combines TRBV29-1 with TRBJ2-7; 9 bases align to TRBD1. J gave up 2 bases and V 2 bases, and 4 bases lay outside the gene matches. CDR1 SQVTM and CDR2 ANQGSEA come from the germline V gene. The CDR3 covers 14 residues. CDR3: CSVEIQGATYEQYF. CDR3 coding DNA: TGCAGCGTTGAAATACAGGGGGCTACCTACGAGCAGTACTTC.

V is TRBV6-5 and J is TRBJ2-7; 10 bases are shared with TRBD2. There are 15 residues in the CDR3. Germline-derived CDR1 and CDR2 are MNHEY and SVGAGI. The trim removed 6 bases at V and 4 bases at J, leaving 9 bases unmatched. The CDR3 region is CASRRTSGPSYEQYF. DNA for the CDR3: TGTGCCAGCAGGAGGACTAGCGGACCCTCATACGAGCAGTACTTC.

This clone was detected once. This sequence joins TRBV4-1 and TRBJ2-4; TRBD1 agrees at 10 bases. With 4 bases clipped from V and 3 bases from J, the junction kept 9 bases outside the gene matches. Germline CDR1 MGHRA, CDR2 YSYEKL. The CDR3 runs 17 residues. The chain's CDR3 is CASSPTRDRGIKNIQYF. Here the CDR3 DNA reads TGCGCCAGCAGCCCCACCCGGGACAGGGGAATCAAAAACATTCAGTACTTC.

This clone appeared a few times. This sequence joins TRBV29-1 and TRBJ2-1, with D possibly being TRBD1 or TRBD2 (5 bases each). The CDR3 length is 14 residues. The V and J ends lost 2 bases and 5 bases respectively, with 13 bases between them. Germline CDR1 and CDR2: SQVTM and ANQGSEA. CDR3 in DNA: TGCAGCGTTGAATATTCGGTGGGGGACAATGAGCAGTTCTTC. Translated: CSVEYSVGDNEQFF.

This clone was detected a few times. The DNA for the CDR3 is TGTGCCAGCAGCTTTGTCGGGGAGTACGAGCAGTACTTC. It yields the protein CASSFVGEYEQYF. The V gene is TRBV13, the J gene TRBJ2-7; perhaps TRBD2 as D (5 bases). Germline assignment: CDR1 PRHDT and CDR2 FYEKMQ (reference sequence). Trimming removed 3 bases from V and 4 bases from J, with 10 bases in between. CDR3 length equals 13 residues.